The rows below give T cell receptor beta chains drawn from one sample of a study of graft-versus-host responses after intestinal transplantation. Only in-frame clones appear in the TCRdb table, and some are missing; sequencing was by immunoSEQ multiplex PCR. The table includes under 50,000 clones, roughly 93% detected once. This specimen consisted of PBMCs, obtained 734 days after intestinal transplantation. The receptor set was obtained from a human patient who received an intestinal transplant, so some T cells may come from the graft donor. CDR3s include the opening cysteine and the closing phenylalanine or tryptophan. Fields, in order: J gene, clone size, D gene, V gene, CDR3 DNA, CDR3 protein. The D gene is left open where the match is weak. Clone size, where shown, is once, few, many, or a class for clones that have expanded.

>TRBJ2-1|-|-|TRBV7-3
TGTGCCAGCAGCTTAACAGAGGGGCCATACAATGAGCAGTTCTTC
CASSLTEGPYNEQFF
>TRBJ2-2|-|-|TRBV5-5
TGTGCCAGCAGCTTGGAACCGATCACCGGGGAGCTGTTTTTT
CASSLEPITGELFF
>TRBJ1-3|-|-|TRBV10-1
TGCGCCAGCAGTCCGGGACCGAACTCTGGAAACACCATATATTTT
CASSPGPNSGNTIYF
>TRBJ2-7|-|-|TRBV28
TGTGCCAGCAGAACCCCCGGCCAAAGAGGGGGGGAGCAGTACTTC
CASRTPGQRGGEQYF
>TRBJ2-7|-|TRBD1|TRBV29-1
TGCAGCGTTGAAGATGTGGGACAGTACGAGCAGTACTTC
CSVEDVGQYEQYF
>TRBJ2-2|-|-|TRBV28
TGTGCCAGCAGTTTACCACGGGCCTCCCCTAGGGAAGACGGGGAGCTGTTTTTT
CASSLPRASPREDGELFF
>TRBJ2-1|-|TRBD1|TRBV7-2
TGTGCCAGCAGCTTGCTGGGGACAGTGGGTCGGGGTGAGCAGTTCTTC
CASSLLGTVGRGEQFF
>TRBJ1-1|few|TRBD1|TRBV19
TGTGCCACCCACGGGACAGGGGGCACTGAAGCTTTCTTT
CATHGTGGTEAFF
>TRBJ1-2|-|-|TRBV30
TGTGCCTGGAGTGCCCTGGGGGGGGATGGCTACACCTTC
CAWSALGGDGYTF
>TRBJ1-2|-|TRBD1|TRBV29-1
TGCAGCGTTGGGGAGGGGGCGAGGGGCTACACCTTC
CSVGEGARGYTF
>TRBJ2-2|-|-|TRBV7-6
TGTGCCAGCAGCTTAATGTCAGCACTCAACACCGGGGAGCTGTTTTTT
CASSLMSALNTGELFF
>TRBJ1-1|few|TRBD1|TRBV28
TGTGCCACCGGGACAGGGCGGAACACTGAAGCTTTCTTT
CATGTGRNTEAFF
>TRBJ2-5|-|TRBD2|TRBV4-1
TGCGCCAGCAGCCAAGGATTCGCTAGCGGGACTCGGGAGACCCAGTACTTC
CASSQGFASGTRETQYF
>TRBJ1-1|-|-|TRBV11-2
TGTGCCAGCAGCTTGGCCGGGACCTTGGGCACTGAAGCTTTCTTT
CASSLAGTLGTEAFF
>TRBJ1-1|-|-|TRBV7-9
TGTGCCAGCAGCCCCCCAGGGGTAGGGAGGATGAACACTGAAGCTTTCTTT
CASSPPGVGRMNTEAFF
>TRBJ1-3|-|-|TRBV5-1
TGCGCCAGCTCGCACACCATATATTTT
CASSHTIYF
>TRBJ2-5|-|-|TRBV27
TGTGCCAGCAGTCCGGGTGATCAAGAGACCCAGTACTTC
CASSPGDQETQYF
>TRBJ2-1|once|-|TRBV6-6
TGTGCCAGCAGTCCATACCGGGTCGAGAGGGAGCAGTTCTTC
CASSPYRVEREQFF
>TRBJ1-2|-|-|TRBV7-9
TGTGCCAGCAGCTTAGAAGCACGACAGACCTTC
CASSLEARQTF
>TRBJ2-5|-|-|TRBV4-2
TGTGCCAGCAGCCAAGTAATGGATTCTGGAGAGACCCAGTACTTC
CASSQVMDSGETQYF
>TRBJ1-3|-|-|TRBV5-1
TGCGCCAGCAGCCCTCAGAGGGTCTCTGGAAACACCATATATTTT
CASSPQRVSGNTIYF
>TRBJ1-4|-|-|TRBV5-4
TGTGCCAGCAGCTTAGGGGACCCGAGGAGGGAAGAAAAACTGTTTTTT
CASSLGDPRREEKLFF
>TRBJ2-7|-|TRBD2|TRBV6-5
TGTGCCAGCAGTTACTCGACTAGCGGCACCTACGAGCAGTACTTC
CASSYSTSGTYEQYF
>TRBJ1-1|once|-|TRBV6-1
TGTGCCAGCAGGGAGACAGGAGACACTGAAGCTTTCTTT
CASRETGDTEAFF
>TRBJ2-5|-|-|TRBV11-2
TGTGCCAGCAGCTTAGGTCGGCCCCAAGAGACCCAGTACTTC
CASSLGRPQETQYF
>TRBJ2-1|-|-|TRBV6-6
TGTGCCAGCAGTTTTATTACTGCCAGCTCCTACAATGAGCAGTTCTTC
CASSFITASSYNEQFF
>TRBJ2-3|once|-|TRBV9
TGTGCCAGCAGCCTACTAACCACAGATACGCAGTATTTT
CASSLLTTDTQYF
>TRBJ1-3|-|-|TRBV30
TGTGCCTGGATTCGAGACTCTGGAAACACCATATATTTT
CAWIRDSGNTIYF
>TRBJ2-3|-|TRBD2|TRBV7-2
TGTGCCAGCAGCCCGACTAGCGCCACAGATACGCAGTATTTT
CASSPTSATDTQYF
>TRBJ2-7|-|TRBD2|TRBV5-1
TGCGCCAGCAGACTAGCGGGGGGGCTCGTGGACGAGCAGTACTTC
CASRLAGGLVDEQYF
>TRBJ1-1|-|TRBD1|TRBV7-3
TGTGCCAGCAGCGCCTCGCCAGGGGGCGGAACGATTGAAGCTTTCTTT
CASSASPGGGTIEAFF
>TRBJ2-5|-|TRBD2|TRBV9
TGTGCCAGCAGCACCCCGGCTAGCGGGAGGGCCACATCAGAGACCCAGTACTTC
CASSTPASGRATSETQYF
>TRBJ2-7|-|TRBD2|TRBV5-1
TGCGCCAGCAGCGCCCCTACTAGCGGGCTGTCCTACGAGCAGTACTTC
CASSAPTSGLSYEQYF